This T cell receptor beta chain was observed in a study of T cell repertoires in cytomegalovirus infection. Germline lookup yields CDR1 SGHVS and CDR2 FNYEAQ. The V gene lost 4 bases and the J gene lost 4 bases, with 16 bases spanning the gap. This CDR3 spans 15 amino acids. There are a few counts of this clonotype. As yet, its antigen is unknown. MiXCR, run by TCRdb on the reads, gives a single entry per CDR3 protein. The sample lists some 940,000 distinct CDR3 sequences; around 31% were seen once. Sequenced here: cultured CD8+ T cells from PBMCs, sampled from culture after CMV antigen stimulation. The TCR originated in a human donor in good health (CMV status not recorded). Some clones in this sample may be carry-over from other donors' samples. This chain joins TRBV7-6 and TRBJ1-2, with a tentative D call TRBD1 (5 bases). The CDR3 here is CASSYSGGGTYGYTF. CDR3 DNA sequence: TGTGCCAGCAGCTATTCCGGTGGAGGGACCTATGGCTACACCTTC.